This paragraph reports one T cell receptor beta chain. From germline, CDR1 is SGHNT and CDR2 YYREEE (reference sequence). The length of the CDR3 is 13 residues. V was trimmed by 4 bases and J by 0 bases, leaving 8 bases between them. The entry originates in a study of blood T cell repertoires in COVID-19. Study as a whole: The study drew acute and convalescent COVID-19 samples from the United States, Italy and Spain. PBMCs, B-cell-depleted T cells, or T cells were the source of the cDNA or gDNA that made up the material.

Per the original methods: Using reference gene primer amplification, nucleated cell counts were estimated. The repertoire was sequenced with immunoSEQ multiplex PCR; TCRdb's copy has only in-frame clones and lacks some. V, J and clone size derive from that table, while D and trimming were established from the DNA sequence. This table has more than 100,000 clones, around nine tenths appearing once. The sample consisted of peripheral blood. This sequence originates from a man aged 45-65 years with active or convalescent COVID-19. The V call is TRBV5-4, the J call TRBJ2-7, with D perhaps matching TRBD2 (5 bases). DNA of the CDR3: TGTGCCAGCAGCCTGGCGGGCTCCTACGAGCAGTACTTC. This translates into CASSLAGSYEQYF.